The 26 T cell receptor beta chains in this list originate from one sample, sequenced in a study of T cells in Graves' hyperthyroidism and ophthalmopathy (dated by TCRdb to about 2019). The method behind the library was multiplex PCR. This sample was sequenced with an Illumina HiSeq 2000. TCR beta CDR3 regions were amplified from RNA transcripts. The first round of RT-PCR for the TCR CDR3 was performed with the HTBI primer set and the Qiagen OneStep RT-PCR kit. TCRdb reworked the public reads: Q25 trimming with fastp, MiXCR clone assembly, productive beta chains retained. Merged by CDR3 protein, the rows form single entries marked with the most common genes and DNA. Counted in this sample were about 840,000 distinct CDR3 sequences; 35% to 45% of them appeared once. The ten largest clonotypes hold around 10% of the sample. The sample comprised blood. The receptors derive from a young man with Graves' hyperthyroidism.

This clonotype showed up just a few times. The V and J genes are TRBV7-9 and TRBJ2-7; TRBD1 aligns across 7 bases. This CDR3 has 14 amino acids. V lost 5 bases and J lost 5; bases outside the gene matches: 9. CDR1 is SEHNR and CDR2 is FQNEAQ in the germline V gene (reference sequence). The CDR3 loop reads CASSPLWTGNEQYF. CDR3 in DNA: TGTGCCAGCAGCCCCCTGTGGACAGGAAACGAGCAGTACTTC.

This clonotype was seen a single time. This chain uses TRBV20-1 with TRBJ1-5, with no clear D. There are 15 residues in the CDR3. V was cut by 2 bases and J by 0 bases, with 11 bases left in between. CDR1 and CDR2 from the germline V gene are DFQATT and SNEGSKA (reference sequence). CDR3 sequence: CSARRNRHSNQPQHF. The CDR3 coding sequence is TGCAGTGCTAGACGGAACCGTCATAGCAATCAGCCCCAGCATTTT.

This CDR3 reads CASSYSTPQETQYF. The CDR3 coding sequence is TGTGCCAGCAGTTACTCGACCCCGCAAGAGACCCAGTACTTC. The gene calls are TRBV6-5 and TRBJ2-5; D remains ambiguous. CDR1 is MNHEY and CDR2 is SVGAGI in the germline V gene. Trimming stripped 0 bases from V and 2 bases from J, with 7 bases between. The CDR3 extends over 14 amino acids.

J is TRBJ1-5 and V is TRBV6-1; D remains ambiguous. The CDR3 totals 15 residues. Deletions cut 6 bases from V and 1 base from J, with 13 bases between. The germline CDR1 and CDR2 sequences are MNHNS and SASEGT. In DNA form, the CDR3 reads TGTGCCAGCAGCCGTAGCGCCAGGAGCAATCAGCCCCAGCATTTT. This gives the protein CASSRSARSNQPQHF.

Comments on this clonotype: This clone may be a read error of a much larger clone one base away. This chain joins TRBV7-9 and TRBJ1-1; D ambiguous. The CDR3 is 15 residues long. From germline, CDR1 is SEHNR and CDR2 FQNEAQ (reference sequence). CDR3 coding DNA: TGTGCCAGCAGCTCCCTCGAGACGGTGAACACTGAAGCTCTCTTT. This codes for CASSSLETVNTEALF. The full variable domain, rest sourced from reference TRBV7-9 and TRBJ1-1, is DTGVSQNPRHKITKRGQNVTFRCDPISEHNRLYWYRQTLGQGPEFLTYFQNEAQLEKSRLLSDRFSAERPKGSFSTLEIQRTEQGDSAMYLCASSSLETVNTEALFGQGTRLTVV.

This clonotype was found a few times. The CDR3 region is CSARDPASRDTEAFF. CDR3 nucleotide sequence: TGCAGTGCTAGAGATCCGGCCAGCCGGGACACTGAAGCTTTCTTT. The gene calls are TRBV20-1 and TRBJ1-1; D is ambiguous. CDR1 is DFQATT and CDR2 is SNEGSKA in the germline V gene (reference sequence). V lost 0 bases, J lost 3 bases, and 14 bases lay in between. CDR3 length: 15 amino acids.

The DNA for the CDR3 is TGTGCCAGCAGTAGATACCGAGAGACCCAGTACTTC. This codes for CASSRYRETQYF. The V call is TRBV12-3 or TRBV12-4, the J call TRBJ2-5; D not certain. The V gene lost 5 bases and the J gene lost 4 bases, with 8 bases spanning the gap. The CDR3 totals 12 residues.

The CDR3 bases are TGTGCCAGCAGCTTAGAAGTAGCGGGAGGGCAAGAGACCCAGTACTTC. Its protein is CASSLEVAGGQETQYF. The V and J genes are TRBV7-2 and TRBJ2-5, with 11 bases matching TRBD2. Germline loops: CDR1 SGHTA, CDR2 FQGNSA. The CDR3 is 16 residues long. V shed 1 base and J 2 bases; nucleotides not matched to a gene: 3. The full variable domain, its missing parts supplied by reference TRBV7-2 and TRBJ2-5, is GAGVSQSPSNKVTEKGKDVELRCDPISGHTALYWYRQSLGQGLEFLIYFQGNSAPDKSGLPSDRFSAERTGGSVSTLTIQRTQQEDSAVYLCASSLEVAGGQETQYFGPGTRLLVL.

This clonotype was seen at least ten times. The chain is built from TRBV7-2 and TRBJ1-1; D might be TRBD1 (5 bases). The germline V and J ends were trimmed by 1 base and 7 bases, with 10 bases remaining between them. Per germline, CDR1 SGHTA and CDR2 FQGNSA. The CDR3 contains 13 residues. The CDR3 loop reads CASSLEGAIEAFF. DNA for the CDR3: TGTGCCAGCAGCTTAGAAGGGGCTATTGAAGCTTTCTTT.

The chain joins TRBV7-8 to TRBJ1-3; 10 bases map to TRBD1. J was trimmed by 2 bases and V by 4 bases; bases with no gene match: 5. CDR1 SGHVS and CDR2 FQNEAQ come from the germline V gene. The CDR3 is made up of 16 amino acids. Written as DNA, the CDR3 is TGTGCCAGCAGCTCTCGGACAGGGGGTCCTGGAAACACCATATATTTT. Its translation is CASSSRTGGPGNTIYF.

Here the CDR3 reads CASSVAEGEKLFF. In nucleotides, the CDR3 is TGTGCCAGCAGCGTAGCTGAAGGGGAAAAACTGTTTTTT. The chain combines TRBV9 with TRBJ1-4, with D unclear. This CDR3 region has 13 residues. The germline V and J ends were trimmed by 0 bases and 8 bases, with 8 bases remaining between them. Looked up from germline, CDR1 is SGDLS and CDR2 is YYNGEE.

The genes are TRBV18 and TRBJ1-5; D not certain. Germline V gene lookup returns CDR1 KGHSH and CDR2 LQKENI. V was trimmed by 3 bases and J by 5 bases, leaving 5 bases between them. The CDR3 sequence is 12 residues long. DNA of the CDR3: TGTGCCAGCTCACCCAGTCATCAGCCCCAGCATTTT. This codes for CASSPSHQPQHF. Filled out from reference TRBV18 and TRBJ1-5, the complete variable domain reads NAGVMQNPRHLVRRRGQEARLRCSPMKGHSHVYWYRQLPEEGLKFMVYLQKENIIDESGMPKERFSAEFPKEGPSILRIQQVVRGDSAAYFCASSPSHQPQHFGDGTRLSIL.

This clonotype was counted at least ten times. This chain connects TRBV25-1 to TRBJ1-3; D remains ambiguous. The CDR3 sequence is 15 residues long. Trimming cost V 2 bases and J 2 bases, with 10 bases left between them. In germline, CDR1 is MGHDK, CDR2 SYGVNS. For the CDR3, the DNA is TGTGCCAGCAGTGAAAAGTCGCTTCCTGGAAACACCATATATTTT. Translated, it gives CASSEKSLPGNTIYF.

The chain combines TRBV20-1 with TRBJ1-5; 8 nucleotides line up with TRBD1. The germline CDR1 and CDR2 sequences are DFQATT and SNEGSKA (reference sequence). V was pared by 3 bases and J by 5 bases, with 9 bases of the junction left unmatched. The CDR3 consists of 15 residues. The CDR3 bases are TGCAGTGCTAGCCCCCTCCCAGGGGGCTATCAGCCCCAGCATTTT. Translated: CSASPLPGGYQPQHF.

This clonotype has a count of ten or more. The chain joins TRBV9 to TRBJ1-1; D is ambiguous. The CDR3 consists of 13 residues. Germline CDR1 SGDLS, CDR2 YYNGEE. Trimming took 0 bases from V and 1 from J, leaving 4 bases between them. The CDR3 nucleotides are TGTGCCAGCAGCGTAGAACCGAACACTGAAGCTTTCTTT. It translates to CASSVEPNTEAFF.

As for this clonotype: A much larger clone lies a single base off, so this may be a read error. CDR3 in amino acids: CAISSDRSSYNSPLHF. The CDR3 DNA reads as TGTGCCATCAGTTCAGACAGGAGCTCCTATAATTCACCCCTCCACTTT. The rearrangement uses TRBV10-3 and TRBJ1-6, with TRBD1 as a possible D gene (6 bases). The CDR3 extends over 16 amino acids. In germline, CDR1 is ENHRY, CDR2 SYGVKD. The ends were cut back, 5 bases at V and 0 bases at J, with 11 bases in the middle.

This clonotype was detected a few times. V gene TRBV5-1 combines with J gene TRBJ1-2; 9 positions agree with TRBD1. The CDR3 contains 15 residues. V was clipped by 0 bases and J by 3 bases; unmatched bases: 3. Germline V lookup: CDR1 SGHRS, CDR2 YFSETQ. CDR3 sequence: CASSLATGGDYGYTF. In DNA, the CDR3 is TGCGCCAGCAGCTTGGCGACAGGGGGGGACTATGGCTACACCTTC.

This sequence joins TRBV11-2 and TRBJ1-1; weak D call: TRBD1 (5 bases). Germline V CDR1 and CDR2: SGHAT, FQNNGV. V lost 5 bases, J lost 1 base, and 11 bases lay in between. The CDR3 is 14 amino acids. CDR3 protein: CASSKTRGNTEAFF. As DNA, the CDR3 is TGTGCCAGCAGCAAAACTAGGGGGAACACTGAAGCTTTCTTT.

The V and J genes are TRBV19 and TRBJ1-1; D is uncertain. Germline loops: CDR1 LNHDA, CDR2 SQIVND (reference sequence). The CDR3 extends over 12 amino acids. Trimming pared 11 bases from V and 0 bases from J, leaving 10 bases between. The CDR3 DNA reads TGTGCCTGGACGGATATGAACACTGAAGCTTTCTTT. Translated: CAWTDMNTEAFF.

This clonotype was counted once. J is TRBJ2-5 and V is TRBV20-1, with 9 bases that match TRBD2. Per the germline V gene, CDR1 is DFQATT and CDR2 is SNEGSKA (reference sequence). Losses at the gene ends were 7 bases for V and 4 bases for J; bases not matched to a gene: 13. CDR3 size: 15 residues. The CDR3 DNA is TGCAGTGAATTAGCGGGAGCCCTCTGGGCAGAGACCCAGTACTTC. Translated: CSELAGALWAETQYF.

The chain is built from TRBV14 and TRBJ1-1; the D gene is possibly TRBD1 (5 bases). With 1 base removed from V and 5 bases from J, the gap between germline ends came to 14 bases. CDR3 length equals 15 residues. CDR1 and CDR2 (germline): SGHDN, FVKESK. CDR3 residues: CASSQARSGGTEAFF. DNA for the CDR3: TGTGCCAGCAGCCAAGCCAGGTCGGGGGGGACTGAAGCTTTCTTT.

This clonotype was observed a handful of times. J is TRBJ2-7 and V is TRBV9, with 16 bases that match TRBD2. Germline loops: CDR1 SGDLS, CDR2 YYNGEE. Trimming cost V 4 bases and J 6 bases; bases outside gene matches: 4. The CDR3 loop spans 15 amino acids. The CDR3 here is CASSTGTSGRGEQYF. The DNA of the CDR3 is TGTGCCAGCAGCACTGGGACTAGCGGGAGGGGCGAGCAGTACTTC.

A single count supports this clonotype. This may stem from a read error, because a much larger clone lies one nucleotide away. The chain joins TRBV7-9 to TRBJ1-2; D ambiguous. Germline values: CDR1 SEHNR, CDR2 FQNEAQ (reference sequence). Trimming left V 5 bases short and J 1 base short, with 8 bases between. CDR3 length: 13 residues. The CDR3 DNA is TGTGCCAGCAGCCACGAAAATAACTATGGCTACACCTTC. Its protein product is CASSHENNYGYTF.

This chain joins TRBV7-9 and TRBJ2-7; D unresolved. V was shortened by 5 bases and J by 3 bases, with 11 bases between the two germline ends. Germline CDR1 is SEHNR and CDR2 is FQNEAQ (reference sequence). CDR3 size: 13 residues. CDR3 coding DNA: TGTGCCAGCAGCCACCTCGACAACTACGAGCAGTACTTC. Amino acids: CASSHLDNYEQYF.

The chain is built from TRBV19 and TRBJ2-5; a weak D match, TRBD1 (6 bases). The V and J ends lost 3 bases and 4 bases respectively, with 15 bases between them. The germline V gene has CDR1 LNHDA and CDR2 SQIVND (reference sequence). CDR3 length: 15 amino acids. The CDR3 spells CASSISVTGRETQYF. Here the CDR3 DNA reads TGTGCCAGTAGTATTTCCGTGACAGGTAGAGAGACCCAGTACTTC. Full variable domain (remainder filled in from reference TRBV19 and TRBJ2-5): DGGITQSPKYLFRKEGQNVTLSCEQNLNHDAMYWYRQDPGQGLRLIYYSQIVNDFQKGDIAEGYSVSREKKESFPLTVTSAQKNPTAFYLCASSISVTGRETQYFGPGTRLLVL.

A few counts support this clonotype. The gene calls are TRBV27 and TRBJ2-7, with TRBD1 identical over 8 bases. V was pared by 6 bases and J by 2 bases, with 6 bases of the junction left unmatched. CDR3 length: 14 amino acids. Germline lookup yields CDR1 MNHEY and CDR2 SMNVEV (reference sequence). The CDR3: CASSPDRVTYEQYF. In DNA, the CDR3 is TGTGCCAGCAGCCCGGACAGGGTCACCTACGAGCAGTACTTC.